These 26 T cell receptor beta chains originate from one sample sequenced in a study of Graves' ophthalmopathy and Graves' hyperthyroidism. RNA transcripts were the template, and TCR beta CDR3 regions were amplified from them. First-round RT-PCR used HTBI primers; second-round multiplex PCR followed. MiXCR, applied by TCRdb to the multiplex PCR reads, yields one record per CDR3 protein. The sample has about 660,000 distinct CDR3 sequences, 35% to 45% seen once. Material: peripheral blood. Source of these receptors: an adult man with Graves' ophthalmopathy.

This clonotype came up many times. The rearrangement uses TRBV7-2 and TRBJ2-7; no reliable D call. Germline V gene lookup returns CDR1 SGHTA and CDR2 FQGNSA. The CDR3 extends over 12 amino acids. V was clipped by 5 bases and J by 2 bases, with 7 bases between them. The CDR3 DNA reads as TGTGCCAGCAGCCCAACCGCCTACGAGCAGTACTTC. Translating it yields CASSPTAYEQYF.

This clonotype was seen many times. The rearrangement links TRBV29-1 to TRBJ1-2; a possible D gene is TRBD1 (5 bases). Germline V gene sequence: CDR1 SQVTM, CDR2 ANQGSEA. Trimming left V 4 bases short and J 4 bases short, with 13 bases between. The CDR3 spans 13 residues. CDR3 nucleotide sequence: TGCAGCGTTGGAGCCGACAGAACCTATGGCTACACCTTC. This translates into CSVGADRTYGYTF.

The V gene is TRBV7-3, the J gene TRBJ1-5, with D maybe TRBD1 (5 bases). The CDR3 consists of 16 residues. Per the germline V gene, CDR1 is SGHTA and CDR2 is FQGTGA. The germline V and J ends were trimmed by 5 bases and 0 bases, with 14 bases remaining between them. CDR3 bases: TGTGCCAGCAGCCGGGACGGGGCTTATAGCAATCAGCCCCAGCATTTT. Translating gives CASSRDGAYSNQPQHF.

This clonotype was counted ten times or more. This chain connects TRBV29-1 to TRBJ1-2, with 7 bases matching TRBD1. Germline CDR1 SQVTM, CDR2 ANQGSEA. Losses at the gene ends were 7 bases for V and 4 bases for J; bases not matched to a gene: 6. The CDR3 loop spans 12 amino acids. The CDR3 bases are TGCAGCGCGGACTCAGGGGGCTATGGCTACACCTTC. Translation gives CSADSGGYGYTF.

As to this clonotype: A read error may account for a junction end that differs from germline. The V and J genes are TRBV25-1 and TRBJ1-2, with D hard to call. The CDR3 totals 12 residues. CDR1 and CDR2 from the germline V gene are MGHDK and SYGVNS. CDR3 amino acids: CASRIFKNGYTF. The CDR3 region has the DNA TGTGCCAGCCGTATTTTTAAGAATGGCTACACTTTC.

CDR3: CASSPQTTGTGYNSPLHF. CDR3 DNA sequence: TGTGCCAGCTCACCGCAAACCACTGGGACGGGGTATAATTCACCCCTCCACTTT. V is TRBV10-3 and J is TRBJ1-6; perhaps TRBD1 as D (5 bases). V lost 10 bases, J lost 4 bases, and 26 bases lay in between. This CDR3 spans 18 amino acids. The germline CDR1 and CDR2 sequences are ENHRY and SYGVKD.

This clonotype came up a few times. The V and J genes are TRBV25-1 and TRBJ2-3, with 8 bases that match TRBD2. Germline CDR1 reads MGHDK; CDR2 reads SYGVNS. The CDR3 has 17 residues. The J segment lost 2 bases and the V segment lost 4 bases, leaving 11 bases of the junction unmatched. The CDR3 reads CASSGGGGGPLTDTQYF. The DNA for the CDR3 is TGTGCCAGCAGTGGAGGCGGCGGGGGGCCTCTCACAGATACGCAGTATTTT.

This clonotype occurred many times. J is TRBJ2-7 and V is TRBV7-9, with a tentative D call TRBD1 (5 bases). V was trimmed by 5 bases and J by 3 bases, leaving 11 bases between them. The CDR3 covers 13 residues. The germline V gene has CDR1 SEHNR and CDR2 FQNEAQ (reference sequence). CDR3 residues: CASSLDTFYEQYF. The CDR3 nucleotides read TGTGCCAGCAGCCTGGACACGTTCTACGAGCAGTACTTC.

V usage is TRBV10-3 and J usage is TRBJ2-7, with no clear D. Germline V lookup: CDR1 ENHRY, CDR2 SYGVKD. The V gene lost 6 bases and the J gene lost 2 bases, with 20 bases spanning the gap. The CDR3 length is 16 residues. As DNA, the CDR3 is TGTGCCATCAGCGGTATTCCGGAACACGAGGCCTACGAGCAGTACTTC. Translated, it gives CAISGIPEHEAYEQYF.

This clonotype has a single count. The chain combines TRBV10-3 with TRBJ2-7; TRBD1 aligns across 9 bases. The CDR3 totals 13 residues. Germline V gene data show CDR1 as ENHRY and CDR2 as SYGVKD. V dropped 10 bases and J dropped 7; count of bases not matched to a gene: 11. The CDR3 nucleotides read TGTGCCACCGCCTTGGGGACAGGGCAAGAGCAGTACTTC. It specifies CATALGTGQEQYF.

This clonotype has at least ten counts. V and J are TRBV29-1 and TRBJ1-2; no firm D call. V was clipped by 2 bases and J by 3 bases, with 13 bases between them. This CDR3 comprises 14 residues. Germline V gene sequence: CDR1 SQVTM, CDR2 ANQGSEA. CDR3: CSVEIGRGYYGYTF. The CDR3 DNA is TGCAGCGTTGAAATCGGGCGTGGATACTATGGCTACACCTTC. Drawing the rest from reference TRBV29-1 and TRBJ1-2, the complete variable domain is SAVISQKPSRDICQRGTSLTIQCQVDSQVTMMFWYRQQPGQSLTLIATANQGSEATYESGFVIDKFPISRPNLTFSTLTVSNMSPEDSSIYLCSVEIGRGYYGYTFGSGTRLTVV.

A remark on this clonotype: One base away lies a much larger clone, so this may be a sequencing read error. The chain employs TRBV11-1 and TRBJ2-5; 9 bases agree with TRBD2. This CDR3 is built from 18 residues. Germline-derived CDR1 and CDR2 are SGHAT and FQDESV (reference sequence). V lost 5 bases to trimming and J lost 9 bases; unmatched junction nucleotides: 22. The CDR3 sequence is CASSVGRLAAFGGEAQYF. The CDR3, as DNA: TGTGCCAGCAGCGTAGGACGACTAGCGGCCTTCGGGGGGGAGGCCCAGTACTTC.

This clonotype came up a few times. The V gene is TRBV7-6, the J gene TRBJ2-7, with D possibly matching TRBD1 (5 bases). This CDR3 region has 13 residues. Germline V gene lookup returns CDR1 SGHVS and CDR2 FNYEAQ. Trimming removed 4 bases at V and 2 bases at J, with 9 bases between. CDR3: CASSSSGPYEQYF. In DNA, the CDR3 is TGTGCCAGCAGCTCTTCAGGGCCCTACGAGCAGTACTTC.

This clonotype was counted many times. The V and J genes are TRBV10-3 and TRBJ2-2; 10 bases match TRBD2. CDR1 ENHRY and CDR2 SYGVKD come from the germline V gene. This CDR3 region has 15 residues. The V gene end was trimmed by 10 bases and the J gene end by 7 bases; junction bases not matched to a gene: 12. The CDR3 sequence is CATGPTSGRNGELFF. In nucleotides, the CDR3 is TGTGCCACTGGACCGACTAGCGGGCGAAACGGGGAGCTGTTTTTT.

The V call is TRBV7-8, the J call TRBJ2-6, with D unresolved. V dropped 3 bases and J dropped 4 bases, with 10 bases sitting between them. The germline V gene has CDR1 SGHVS and CDR2 FQNEAQ. This CDR3 has 15 residues. CDR3 nucleotides: TGTGCCAGCAGCTTCCGACGCACGGGGGCCAACGTCCTGACTTTC. This translates into CASSFRRTGANVLTF.

V gene TRBV6-5 combines with J gene TRBJ1-3; D might be TRBD1 (6 bases). Deletions cut 2 bases from V and 0 bases from J, with 8 bases between. Looked up from germline, CDR1 is MNHEY and CDR2 is SVGAGI. This CDR3 comprises 15 residues. The CDR3 sequence: CASSYGQRSGNTIYF. The CDR3 DNA reads as TGTGCCAGCAGTTACGGACAGCGCTCTGGAAACACCATATATTTT.

Regarding this clonotype: A much larger clone differs from this one at a single base, so this may be a read error. The chain employs TRBV2 and TRBJ1-4; D is uncertain. CDR1 is SNHLY and CDR2 is FYNNEI in the germline V gene. Between the trimmed V and J ends, which lost 3 bases and 4 bases, there was a span of 9 bases. This CDR3 is 14 amino acids long. The CDR3 DNA follows: TGTGCCAGCAGTGAGGAATACCTTAATGAAAAACTGTTTTTT. Protein sequence: CASSEEYLNEKLFF.

This clonotype was counted ten times or more. The chain uses TRBV19 and TRBJ1-2, with a possible D match to TRBD1 (6 bases). CDR3 length: 14 residues. V was clipped by 5 bases and J by 6 bases, with 16 bases between them. The germline CDR1 and CDR2 sequences are LNHDA and SQIVND (reference sequence). The CDR3 is CASSPTTGGNGYTF. The CDR3 DNA sequence: TGTGCCAGTAGTCCAACGACAGGAGGGAATGGCTACACCTTC.

This clonotype was recorded a few times. The conserved phenylalanine or tryptophan is not found at the CDR3 terminus, so this likely reflects a read error. No DNA is shown, since the ends of the CDR3 on it are uncertain; the CDR3 is the one TCRdb lists. This chain connects TRBV19 to TRBJ2-6. The CDR3 spans 8 amino acids, including both terminal residues. Germline V CDR1 and CDR2: LNHDA, SQIVND (reference sequence). The CDR3 sequence is CASSSWTS.

Many counts were recorded for this clonotype. The chain joins TRBV7-9 to TRBJ1-3; D is ambiguous. The CDR3 sequence is 10 residues long. CDR1 SEHNR and CDR2 FQNEAQ come from the germline V gene (reference sequence). V gave up 5 bases and J gave up 12 bases, with 8 bases separating them. In DNA, the CDR3 is TGTGCCAGCAGCGGAAAGGACATATATTTT. It codes for CASSGKDIYF.

J is TRBJ2-5 and V is TRBV4-3; perhaps D is TRBD1 or TRBD2 (5 bases each). Trimming cost V 0 bases and J 4 bases, with 9 bases left between them. The V gene's germline CDR1 is LGHNA and CDR2 YSLEER. This CDR3 has 14 amino acids. The CDR3 is CASSQDRGVETQYF. The DNA for the CDR3 is TGCGCCAGCAGCCAAGACCGAGGGGTAGAGACCCAGTACTTC.

In its sample, this clonotype was seen once. J is TRBJ2-5 and V is TRBV5-1, with 9 bases lining up with TRBD2. The length of the CDR3 is 14 residues. Germline lookup yields CDR1 SGHRS and CDR2 YFSETQ. V lost 5 bases and J lost 5; bases outside the gene matches: 7. The CDR3 sequence: CASRGGTSRETQYF. The CDR3 bases are TGCGCCAGCAGGGGTGGGACTAGCCGGGAGACCCAGTACTTC.

The chain carries TRBV4-2 and TRBJ1-3; D gene uncertain. The germline V gene encodes CDR1 LGHNA and CDR2 YNFKEQ. The CDR3 is made up of 12 amino acids. CDR3 region: CDISPREPTIYF. The CDR3 bases are TGTGACATCAGCCCAAGGGAACCCACCATATATTTT.

For this clonotype: Sequence at one end of the junction differs from germline and may be a read error. The V gene is TRBV25-1, the J gene TRBJ2-5; TRBD2 aligns across 9 bases. The germline CDR1 and CDR2 sequences are MGHDK and SYGVNS. The CDR3 extends over 14 amino acids. CDR3 sequence (DNA): TGTACCAGCAATGCGGGACTAGCTATAGAGACCCAGTACTTC. Its protein is CTSNAGLAIETQYF. Full variable domain (remainder filled in from reference TRBV25-1 and TRBJ2-5): EADIYQTPRYLVIGTGKKITLECSQTMGHDKMYWYQQDPGMELHLIHYSYGVNSTEKGDLSSESTVSRIRTEHFPLTLESARPSHTSQYLCTSNAGLAIETQYFGPGTRLLVL.

This clonotype was seen just once. The chain links TRBV10-3 to TRBJ2-5, with TRBD1 identical over 10 bases. This CDR3 contains 13 residues. V gave up 5 bases and J gave up 5 bases; unmatched junction bases: 2. Germline-derived CDR1 and CDR2 are ENHRY and SYGVKD. CDR3 sequence (DNA): TGTGCCATCAGTCCGGGACAGGGGGAGACCCAGTACTTC. Translating it yields CAISPGQGETQYF.

The table lists this clonotype with many counts. This chain uses TRBV7-9 with TRBJ2-2; D not certain. The germline V gene encodes CDR1 SEHNR and CDR2 FQNEAQ (reference sequence). Trimming pared 5 bases from V and 0 bases from J, leaving 10 bases between. The CDR3 sequence is 15 residues long. The DNA for the CDR3 is TGTGCCAGCAGCCCAAACAATGCGAACACCGGGGAGCTGTTTTTT. It translates to CASSPNNANTGELFF.